Listed below are T cell receptor beta chains from one sample, sequenced in a study of Ad26.COV2.S vaccination and SARS-CoV-2 variants. Using immunoSEQ multiplex PCR, the repertoire was profiled, and TCRdb retains in-frame clones only, with some absent. Of roughly 510,000 clones in the sample, around 85% are singletons; the top ten hold about 13%. Sequencing used peripheral blood, obtained in a trial of Ad26.COV2.S vaccine versus placebo. These receptors all come from a person aged 18 to 59 who received the Ad26.COV2.S COVID-19 vaccine or a placebo. Both conserved end residues are trimmed from each CDR3. The listing skips clone size in some rows; elsewhere it reads once, few, many or a size class.

>TRBJ2-7|-|TRBV30|11
AWRGDRTYEQY
>TRBJ2-2|-|TRBV5-4|14
ASGTSGRALTGELF
>TRBJ1-1|-|TRBV7-2|12
ASSLVLAASEAF
>TRBJ2-2|-|TRBV11-2|16
ASSTRWTSGSNTGELF
>TRBJ1-1|-|TRBV18|14
ASSPPGQRRNTEAF
>TRBJ2-2|-|TRBV18|10
ASSERNGELF
>TRBJ2-7|-|TRBV5-3|14
ARSSPGQGAPCEQY
>TRBJ2-7|-|TRBV28|9
ASSPHYEQY
>TRBJ2-7|-|TRBV7-8|10
ASNRDAYEQY
>TRBJ1-1|-|TRBV28|12
ASSLDPRGTEAF
>TRBJ1-2|-|TRBV6-5|13
ASSRSSGSLGGYT
>TRBJ2-1|-|TRBV5-6|14
ASSLSSARSYNEQF
>TRBJ2-2|-|TRBV7-2|13
ASSLSRDSSRELF
>TRBJ1-1|once|TRBV6-2/TRBV6-3|9
ASSGRSAAF
>TRBJ2-2|-|TRBV18|14
ASSQLPGTRAGELF
>TRBJ2-7|-|TRBV11-2|11
ASRGGELYEQY
>TRBJ2-7|-|TRBV5-1|16
ASSRGASARTTSYEQY
>TRBJ2-6|-|TRBV28|14
ASSPGSGPGANVLT
>TRBJ2-1|-|TRBV29-1|8
SVGRDEQF
>TRBJ2-7|-|TRBV5-1|14
ASSLWAGGRGYEQY
>TRBJ1-1|-|TRBV6-5|12
ASSYSTQNTEAF
>TRBJ2-3|-|TRBV5-6|14
ASSLGARPSTDTQY
>TRBJ2-7|-|TRBV30|10
AWSVGVYEQY
>TRBJ1-2|-|TRBV30|10
AWIGGYYGYT
>TRBJ2-2|-|TRBV4-2|17
ASSQDRGTGWTNTGELF
>TRBJ1-5|-|TRBV15|17
ATSSTGASRWGTNQPQH
>TRBJ2-7|-|TRBV28|19
ASSLGAHGMGARGSSYEQY
>TRBJ2-3|-|TRBV28|13
ASSRPPGSTDTQY
>TRBJ2-7|few|TRBV6-5|12
ASSSGGAAFEQY
>TRBJ2-7|-|TRBV19|10
ASSIAGREQY
>TRBJ1-6|-|TRBV28|11
ASWARGGSPLH
>TRBJ2-1|-|TRBV6-4|11
ASSGLVGNEQF
>TRBJ2-7|-|TRBV16|14
ASSQSGTSGSFEQY
>TRBJ2-6|-|TRBV5-1|13
ASSQEGSGANVLT
>TRBJ2-3|-|TRBV19|13
ASSRTGGLGDTQY
>TRBJ1-2|-|TRBV28|16
ASSLHRRGGGSNYGYT
>TRBJ1-1|-|TRBV12-3/TRBV12-4|11
ASRAGLWTEAF
>TRBJ2-1|-|TRBV29-1|9
SGGQFNEQF
>TRBJ1-5|few|TRBV2|13
ASSRQGRGNQPQH
>TRBJ1-2|-|TRBV24-1|15
ATSVKRIDRGLKGYT
>TRBJ2-1|once|TRBV11-3|13
ASSLGGSTYNEQF
>TRBJ2-5|once|TRBV3-1/TRBV3-2|12
ASSQVMGQETQY
>TRBJ2-1|once|TRBV21-1|11
ASTPPGWAEQF
>TRBJ2-6|few|TRBV28|15
ASSLQGLGSGANVLT
>TRBJ2-7|-|TRBV9|11
ASSVTQGGEQY
>TRBJ1-6|-|TRBV5-5|12
ASSLDVDNSPLH
>TRBJ1-5|few|TRBV4-3|13
ASSQDWGPDQPQH
>TRBJ2-7|once|TRBV28|14
ASRGADPSGSHEQY
>TRBJ1-5|-|TRBV4-3|12
ASSQDLQNQPQH
>TRBJ2-1|-|TRBV5-1|13
ASSDQGATYNEQF
>TRBJ1-1|-|TRBV28|12
ASSSRQWGTEAF
>TRBJ1-4|-|TRBV2|11
ASYRDNDEKLF
>TRBJ1-4|-|TRBV7-9|13
ASSPTGTVNEKLF
>TRBJ2-5|-|TRBV9|13
ASSVSGSTRETQY
>TRBJ1-1|-|TRBV7-2|12
ASSSRVGNTEAF
>TRBJ2-3|once|TRBV5-4|13
ASSLERQGTDTQY
>TRBJ1-1|-|TRBV5-8|11
ATHPGWLTEAF
>TRBJ2-1|-|TRBV7-6|13
ASSLVGGSNNEQF
>TRBJ2-5|-|TRBV7-8|11
ASIQTDQETQY
>TRBJ1-2|-|TRBV6-5|12
ASSLDGANYGYT